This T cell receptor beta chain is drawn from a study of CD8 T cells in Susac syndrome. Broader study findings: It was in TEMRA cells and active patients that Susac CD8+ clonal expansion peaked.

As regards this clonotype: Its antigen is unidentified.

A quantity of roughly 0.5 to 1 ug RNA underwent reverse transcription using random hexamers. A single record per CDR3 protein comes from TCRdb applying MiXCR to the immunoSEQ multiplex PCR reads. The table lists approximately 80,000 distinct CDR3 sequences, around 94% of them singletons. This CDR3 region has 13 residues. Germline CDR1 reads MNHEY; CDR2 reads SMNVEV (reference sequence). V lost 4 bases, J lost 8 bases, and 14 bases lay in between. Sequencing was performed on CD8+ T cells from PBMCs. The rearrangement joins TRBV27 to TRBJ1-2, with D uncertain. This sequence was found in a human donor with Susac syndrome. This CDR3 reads CASSSGVPSGYTF. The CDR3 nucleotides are TGTGCCAGCAGTTCCGGGGTACCTTCGGGCTACACCTTC.